Listed below are T cell receptor beta chains from one sample, sequenced in a study of vaccination effects on CD4 cells after COVID-19. What these receptors recognize is not known. Sequencing was performed with immunoSEQ multiplex PCR; in TCRdb, only in-frame clones are kept and a portion is missing. This repertoire shows about 50,000 clones, 65% to 75% found once; its top ten account for 4.5% to 5.5%. This material consisted of CD4+ T cells from PBMCs cultured without peptide, taken after COVID-19 vaccination. Every receptor here comes from a human donor who had a prior SARS-CoV-2 infection. Each CDR3 is given with its conserved first and last residue. D genes are given only for firm matches. A clone size is listed for some rows: how often the clone was seen (once, few, many), or a class if it is expanded.

d_call	j_call	clone_size	v_call	cdr3_nt	cdr3_aa
-	TRBJ1-1	-	TRBV18	TGTGCCAGCTCATCCCTCGGGGAAGGTACTGAAGCTTTCTTT	CASSSLGEGTEAFF
-	TRBJ2-1	-	TRBV5-1	TGCGCCAGCAGCTTGCTGCCTCCAGGGATTCCCTACAATGAGCAGTTCTTC	CASSLLPPGIPYNEQFF
TRBD2	TRBJ2-1	-	TRBV3-1/TRBV3-2	TGTGCCAGCAGCCTCCATAGCGGGTCCCCCTACAATGAGCAGTTCTTC	CASSLHSGSPYNEQFF
-	TRBJ2-2	-	TRBV5-8	TGTGCCAGCAGCTTGGAATGGGGTCGGAACACCGGGGAGCTGTTTTTT	CASSLEWGRNTGELFF
-	TRBJ1-2	-	TRBV5-5	TGTGCCAGCAGCTTGTGGGGCTATGGCTACACCTTC	CASSLWGYGYTF
-	TRBJ1-2	few	TRBV15	TGTGCCACCAGTGACGCTTATAACTATGGCTACACCTTC	CATSDAYNYGYTF
TRBD1	TRBJ1-6	-	TRBV6-5	TGTGCCACCACGGACAGGGTTTCACCCCTCCACTTT	CATTDRVSPLHF
TRBD1	TRBJ1-5	few	TRBV15	TGTGCCACCAGCAGCCGGGACAGGGGAGACCAGCCCCAGCATTTT	CATSSRDRGDQPQHF
TRBD2	TRBJ2-1	-	TRBV27	TGTGCCAGCAGTTTACGGATGCTAGCGGGACTTCCCGGGGACTCCTACAATGAGCAGTTCTTC	CASSLRMLAGLPGDSYNEQFF
-	TRBJ2-2	-	TRBV7-2	TGTGCCAGCAGCTTCTCAGTGTCCGGGGAGCTGTTTTTT	CASSFSVSGELFF
TRBD2	TRBJ2-3	few	TRBV6-6	TGTGCCAGCAGTCTGGAGGGGGGACTAGCGGGAGGGCCGAGCACAGATACGCAGTATTTT	CASSLEGGLAGGPSTDTQYF
-	TRBJ1-2	once	TRBV7-8	TGTGCCAGCAGCTTAGTTTGGGGTCCCTATGGCTACACCTTC	CASSLVWGPYGYTF
TRBD2	TRBJ2-3	-	TRBV6-4	TGTGCCAGCAGTAAACTAGCGGGGCTCACAGATACGCAGTATTTT	CASSKLAGLTDTQYF
-	TRBJ1-1	-	TRBV12-3/TRBV12-4	TGTGCCAGCAGTCCGCCTCAACGCGCCCATGCTTTCTTT	CASSPPQRAHAFF
-	TRBJ2-4	-	TRBV2	TGTGCCAGCAGTGAATCGGTTGGCGCCGGGAACATTCAGTACTTC	CASSESVGAGNIQYF
-	TRBJ2-3	-	TRBV25-1	TGTGCCAGCAGTGAATGGGCCACGGGATCCACAGATACGCAGTATTTT	CASSEWATGSTDTQYF